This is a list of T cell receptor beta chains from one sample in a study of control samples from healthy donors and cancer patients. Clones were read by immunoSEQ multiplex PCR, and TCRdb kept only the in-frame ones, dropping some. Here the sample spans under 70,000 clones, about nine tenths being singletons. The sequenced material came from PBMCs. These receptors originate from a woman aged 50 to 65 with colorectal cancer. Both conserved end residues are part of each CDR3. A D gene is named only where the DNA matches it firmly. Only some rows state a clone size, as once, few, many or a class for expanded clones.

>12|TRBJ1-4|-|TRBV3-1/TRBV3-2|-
TGTGCCAGCAGCCACGGGGGTGAAAAACTGTTTTTT
CASSHGGEKLFF
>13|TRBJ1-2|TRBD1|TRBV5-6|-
TGTGCCAGCAGTACCGGGACAGGGTTCGGCTACACCTTC
CASSTGTGFGYTF
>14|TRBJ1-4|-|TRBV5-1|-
TGCGCCAGCAGCCTTGACAGGTACCTTGAAAAACTGTTTTTT
CASSLDRYLEKLFF
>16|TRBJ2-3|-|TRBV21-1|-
TGTGCCAGCAGCGAACTACCCCCAGTCGGGACAGATACGCAGTATTTT
CASSELPPVGTDTQYF
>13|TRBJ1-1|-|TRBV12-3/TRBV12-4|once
TGTGCCAGCAGGAAGACGGCTTACACTGAAGCTTTCTTT
CASRKTAYTEAFF
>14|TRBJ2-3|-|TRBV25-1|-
TGTGCCAGCGGGGGGGGCAGGGGCCCAGATACGCAGTATTTT
CASGGGRGPDTQYF
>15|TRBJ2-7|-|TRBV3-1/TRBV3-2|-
TGTGCCAGCAGCCAAGGTCCTCTCCCAGGGTACGAGCAGTACTTC
CASSQGPLPGYEQYF
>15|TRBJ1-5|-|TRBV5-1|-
TGCGCCAGCAGCTTGAACGGTCAGGGCGGTCAGCCCCAGCATTTT
CASSLNGQGGQPQHF
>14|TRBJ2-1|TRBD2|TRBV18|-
TGTGCCAGCTCCCCCACTAGCGGGGGGGATGAGCAGTTCTTC
CASSPTSGGDEQFF
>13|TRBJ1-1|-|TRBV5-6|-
TGTGCCAGCAGCTTGGAGCGCAACACTGAAGCTTTCTTT
CASSLERNTEAFF
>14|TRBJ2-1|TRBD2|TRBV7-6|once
TGTGCCAGCAGCTTGAGACTAGCGGGAATTGAGCAGTTCTTC
CASSLRLAGIEQFF
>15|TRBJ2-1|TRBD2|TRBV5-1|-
TGCGCCAGCAGCTTGGTGGCTAGCGGGAGTTATGAGCAGTTCTTC
CASSLVASGSYEQFF
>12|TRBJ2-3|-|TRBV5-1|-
TGCGCCAGCAGCTTGGCTGGGCATACGCAGTATTTT
CASSLAGHTQYF
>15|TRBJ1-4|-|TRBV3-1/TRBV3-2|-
TGTGCCAGCAGCCCCGAGGGAGCAACTAATGAAAAACTGTTTTTT
CASSPEGATNEKLFF
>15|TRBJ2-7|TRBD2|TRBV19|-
TGTGCCAGTAGTATAGAAACTAGCGGGTTCTACGAGCAGTACTTC
CASSIETSGFYEQYF
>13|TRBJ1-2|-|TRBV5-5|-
TGTGCCAGCAGCTTGCAAGCCCAGGGTAGTAGCTCCTTC
CASSLQAQGSSSF
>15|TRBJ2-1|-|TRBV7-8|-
TGTGCCAGCAGCTTAGGGGGACTGGGGTACAATGAGCAGTTCTTC
CASSLGGLGYNEQFF
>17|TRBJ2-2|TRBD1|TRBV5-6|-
TGTGCCAGCACCTCAGGGACAGGGTTTTTTGACACCGGGGAGCTGTTTTTT
CASTSGTGFFDTGELFF
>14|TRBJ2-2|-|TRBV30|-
TGTGCCTGGAGTGTGACATACCCCACCGGGGAGCTGTTTTTT
CAWSVTYPTGELFF
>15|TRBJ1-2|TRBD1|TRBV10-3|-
TGTGCCATCAGTGGGCCGGGACAGGGGGCCGGTGGCTACACCTTC
CAISGPGQGAGGYTF
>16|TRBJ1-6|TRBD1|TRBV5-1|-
TGCGCCAGCAGCGTAGATACAGGGGGCACAGATTCACCCCTCCACTTT
CASSVDTGGTDSPLHF
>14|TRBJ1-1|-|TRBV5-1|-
TGCGCCAGCAGCTTGGGCCGGGGTGAGCCTGAAGCTTTCTTT
CASSLGRGEPEAFF
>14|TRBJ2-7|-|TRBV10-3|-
TGTGCCATCAAAAAGGACCTGGAATCCTACGAGCAGTACTTC
CAIKKDLESYEQYF
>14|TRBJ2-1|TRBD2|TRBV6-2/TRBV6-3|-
TGTGCCAGTAGCCTAGCGGGAGGGCCGAATGAGCAGTTCTTC
CASSLAGGPNEQFF
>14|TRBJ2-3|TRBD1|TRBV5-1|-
TGCGCCAGCAGCTTGGCTGGGACAGATGATACGCAGTATTTT
CASSLAGTDDTQYF
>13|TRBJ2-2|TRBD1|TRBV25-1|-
TGTGCCACCCGGGACAGCATCACCGGGGAGCTGTTTTTT
CATRDSITGELFF
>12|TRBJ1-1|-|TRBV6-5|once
TGTGCCAGCAGTTACTCGAAAGGGGAAGCTTTCTTT
CASSYSKGEAFF
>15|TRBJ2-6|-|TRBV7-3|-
TGTGCCAGCAGCTTAAGAGGGTCTGGGGCCAACGTCCTGACTTTC
CASSLRGSGANVLTF
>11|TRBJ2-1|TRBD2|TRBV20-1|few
TGCAGTGCACAAATTAGCGGGGCGCAGTTCTTC
CSAQISGAQFF
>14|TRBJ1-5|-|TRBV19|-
TGTGCCAGCAACCCGAGGGGTAGCAATCAGCCCCAGCATTTT
CASNPRGSNQPQHF
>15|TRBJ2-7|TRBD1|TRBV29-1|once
TGCAGCGTTGAAAAAAAGGGGACAGGGAACTACGAGCAGTACTTC
CSVEKKGTGNYEQYF
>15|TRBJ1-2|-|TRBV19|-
TGTGCCAGTAGCCTCCCCGGAGGAGCTAACTATGGCTACACCTTC
CASSLPGGANYGYTF
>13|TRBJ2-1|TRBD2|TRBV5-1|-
TGCGCCAGCAGCAGGACTAGTTCCGATGAGCAGTTCTTC
CASSRTSSDEQFF
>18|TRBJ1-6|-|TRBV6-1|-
TGTGCCAGCAGTGAAGAGAATATCAGGACAGACTATAATTCACCCCTCCACTTT
CASSEENIRTDYNSPLHF
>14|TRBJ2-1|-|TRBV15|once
TGTGCCACCAGCAGTGGTCGTAGTCCCGATGAGCAGTTCTTC
CATSSGRSPDEQFF
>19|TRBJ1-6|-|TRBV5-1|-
TGCGCCAGCAGCGCCCGAGACCGGGACCGTAGCTCCTATAATTCACCCCTCCACTTT
CASSARDRDRSSYNSPLHF
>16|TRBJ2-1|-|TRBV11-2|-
TGTGCCAGCAGCTTGAGGGCGGACCGGTCCTACAATGAGCAGTTCTTC
CASSLRADRSYNEQFF
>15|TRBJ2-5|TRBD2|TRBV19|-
TGTGCCAGTAGTATGAGCGGGGGGCCGAGGGAGACCCAGTACTTC
CASSMSGGPRETQYF
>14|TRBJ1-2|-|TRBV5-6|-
TGTGCCAGCAGCTTGGATCAGACAGTTTATGGCTACACCTTC
CASSLDQTVYGYTF
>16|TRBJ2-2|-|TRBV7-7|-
TGTGCTAGCAGCTTAGGAGGTCCGGGTCCCACCGGGGAGCTGTTTTTT
CASSLGGPGPTGELFF
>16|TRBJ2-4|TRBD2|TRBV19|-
TGTGCCAGTAGTACCCTAGCGGGAGGTATTGGAAACATTCAGTACTTC
CASSTLAGGIGNIQYF
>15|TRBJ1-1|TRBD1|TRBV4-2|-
TGTGCCAGCAGCCAGGACAGGGGCGAAGGGACTGAAGCTTTCTTT
CASSQDRGEGTEAFF
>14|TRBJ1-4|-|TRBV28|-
TGTGCCAGCAGTCACCTCCGGGACACTGAAAAACTGTTTTTT
CASSHLRDTEKLFF
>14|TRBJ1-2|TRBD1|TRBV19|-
TGTGCCAGTAGTAACATACAGGGGACCTATGGCTACACCTTC
CASSNIQGTYGYTF
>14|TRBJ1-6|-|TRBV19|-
TGTGCCAGTAGTATAGACAGGGCAAATTCACCCCTCCACTTT
CASSIDRANSPLHF
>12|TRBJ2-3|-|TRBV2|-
TGTGCCAGCAGTGAAGAGTACGATACGCAGTATTTT
CASSEEYDTQYF
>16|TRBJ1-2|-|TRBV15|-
TGTGCCACCAGCAGAGAAGATTATGAAGACTACTATGGCTACACCTTC
CATSREDYEDYYGYTF